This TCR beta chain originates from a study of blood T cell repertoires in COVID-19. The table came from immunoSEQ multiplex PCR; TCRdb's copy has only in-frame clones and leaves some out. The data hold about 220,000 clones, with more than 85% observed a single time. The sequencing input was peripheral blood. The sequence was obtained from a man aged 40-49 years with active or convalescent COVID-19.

The CDR3, as DNA: TGTGCCAGCAGTATCGGGACAGGAAAAGAGACCCAGTACTTC. It encodes CASSIGTGKETQYF. The genes are TRBV7-7 and TRBJ2-5; 8 bases map to TRBD1. CDR1 and CDR2 from the germline V gene are SSHAT and FNYEAQ (reference sequence). The V gene end was trimmed by 6 bases and the J gene end by 3 bases; junction bases not matched to a gene: 6. CDR3 size: 14 residues.